Described below is a single TCR beta chain sequence and its context. Germline V gene data show CDR1 as SQVTM and CDR2 as ANQGSEA. CDR3 length: 13 residues. V dropped 6 bases and J dropped 0 bases, with 11 bases sitting between them. The data originate from a study of cytomegalovirus exposure and HLA in healthy donors. The study ran its PCR with 60 Vbeta and 13 Jbeta primers. Sequencing was performed with immunoSEQ multiplex PCR; in TCRdb, only in-frame clones are kept and a portion is missing. The sample consists of approximately 180,000 clones, more than 65% of them appearing once. This rearrangement joins TRBV29-1 to TRBJ1-1; D is undetermined. Source material: PBMCs. This receptor was identified in a woman in her twenties or thirties in good health and CMV-seronegative. CDR3 DNA sequence: TGCAGCGTCGCAGACGGGTTGAACACTGAAGCTTTCTTT. It yields the protein CSVADGLNTEAFF.